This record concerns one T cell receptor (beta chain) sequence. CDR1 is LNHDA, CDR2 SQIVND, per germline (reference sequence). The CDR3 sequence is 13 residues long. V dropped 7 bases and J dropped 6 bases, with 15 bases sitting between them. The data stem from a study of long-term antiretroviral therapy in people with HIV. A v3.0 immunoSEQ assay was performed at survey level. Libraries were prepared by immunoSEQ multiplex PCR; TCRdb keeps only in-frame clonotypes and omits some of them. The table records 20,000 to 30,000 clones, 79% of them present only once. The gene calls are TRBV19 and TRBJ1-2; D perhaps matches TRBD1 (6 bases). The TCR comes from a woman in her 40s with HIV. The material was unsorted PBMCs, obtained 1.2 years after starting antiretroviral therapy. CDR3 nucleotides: TGTGCCAGTACCCTGAGGGGGGGCCATGGCTACACCTTC. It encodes CASTLRGGHGYTF.